Below, 23 T cell receptor beta chains from the same sample are listed, as sequenced in a study of regulatory T cells in long-lasting Graves disease. Time point denoted: newly diagnosed GD, antithyroid drugs for less than 3 months. The TCR library was made from RNA that had been extracted from PBMCs in TRIzol. Both iRepertoire HTBI primers and Arm-PCR of CDR3 regions were used to build the TCR beta libraries. From the multiplex PCR reads, TCRdb called clonotypes with MiXCR, one entry per CDR3 protein. The data hold 510,000 or so distinct CDR3 sequences, with about 12% observed a single time. These same records also appear under a second study, on T cells in Graves' hyperthyroidism and ophthalmopathy.

Material: peripheral blood mononuclear cells (PBMCs), obtained at new diagnosis, from a patient treated with antithyroid drugs. All receptors come from a woman aged 30 to 39 with Graves disease.

This chain's CDR3 is CASSLGQGQYNEQFF. CDR3 DNA: TGTGCCAGCAGCCTAGGACAGGGTCAATACAATGAGCAGTTCTTC. This chain joins TRBV5-4 and TRBJ2-1; 8 nucleotides match TRBD1. Losses at the gene ends were 4 bases for V and 4 bases for J; bases not matched to a gene: 7. The CDR3 runs to 15 residues. Germline CDR1 SGHNT, CDR2 YYREEE (reference sequence).

This clonotype was observed many times. The chain is built from TRBV15 and TRBJ1-3; TRBD1 is a possible D gene (5 bases). The germline V gene has CDR1 LNHNV and CDR2 YYDKDF (reference sequence). Trimming stripped 5 bases from V and 3 bases from J, with 8 bases between. The CDR3 is 13 amino acids. In nucleotides, the CDR3 is TGTGCCACCAGCCGTGACAGTGGAAACACCATATATTTT. Translating gives CATSRDSGNTIYF.

In the case of this clonotype: Being one base from a much bigger clone, this may be a read error. V and J are TRBV7-9 and TRBJ1-4; no clear D. Germline loops: CDR1 SEHNR, CDR2 FQNEAQ (reference sequence). This CDR3 is built from 14 residues. This CDR3 reads CASSLMGINEKPFF. CDR3 DNA: TGTGCCAGCAGCTTAATGGGGATTAATGAAAAACCGTTTTTT.

This clonotype was found many times. The V call is TRBV6-5, the J call TRBJ2-5; D uncertain. This CDR3 comprises 11 residues. Trimming removed 4 bases at V and 7 bases at J, with 7 bases between. Germline values: CDR1 MNHEY, CDR2 SVGAGI. CDR3 region: CASSSWGTQYF. CDR3 coding DNA: TGTGCCAGCAGTTCCTGGGGGACCCAGTACTTC.

This clonotype appeared many times. The V and J genes are TRBV30 and TRBJ2-7; 7 positions agree with TRBD1. Germline CDR1 GTSNPN, CDR2 SVGIG (reference sequence). V shed 7 bases, J shed 3 bases, and the junction held 9 bases outside the gene matches. This CDR3 spans 13 amino acids. Written as DNA, the CDR3 is TGTGCCTCCAATGACAGGGTAGGCTACGAGCAGTACTTC. Translated: CASNDRVGYEQYF.

The chain employs TRBV2 and TRBJ2-7; 7 bases are shared with TRBD2. The CDR3 has 15 amino acids. Trimming at V came to 2 bases and at J to 3 bases, leaving 7 bases not matched to a gene. Germline lookup yields CDR1 SNHLY and CDR2 FYNNEI. CDR3 sequence: CASSESSGGHYEQYF. The CDR3 nucleotides are TGTGCCAGCAGTGAATCTTCGGGAGGACACTACGAGCAGTACTTC.

Many counts were recorded for this clonotype. The V call is TRBV6-5, the J call TRBJ2-5; possible D gene TRBD1, 6 bases. CDR1 is MNHEY and CDR2 is SVGAGI in the germline V gene. The CDR3 totals 15 residues. Trimming removed 0 bases at V and 4 bases at J, with 12 bases between. DNA of the CDR3: TGTGCCAGCAGTTACTCCCTAGGGGGATCAGAGACCCAGTACTTC. As protein: CASSYSLGGSETQYF.

In this sample, this clonotype turned up many times. The chain links TRBV11-3 to TRBJ2-1; tentative D call: TRBD1 (5 bases). CDR3 size: 15 residues. V lost 4 bases and J lost 2, with 12 bases in between. Germline V lookup: CDR1 SGHNT, CDR2 YENEEA. The CDR3: CASSSYRRPYNEQFF. The CDR3 DNA follows: TGTGCCAGCAGCTCGTACAGGAGACCCTACAATGAGCAGTTCTTC.

This clonotype showed up just once. The chain carries TRBV14 and TRBJ2-3, with D hard to call. CDR3 length equals 15 residues. The ends were cut back, 1 base at V and 0 bases at J, with 8 bases in the middle. From germline, CDR1 is SGHDN and CDR2 FVKESK. DNA of the CDR3: TGTGCCAGCAGCCAAGCACCTCCAAGCACAGATACGCAGTATTTT. It is translated as CASSQAPPSTDTQYF.

Ten or more counts support this clonotype. This chain joins TRBV10-3 and TRBJ2-7; TRBD1 might be the D (6 bases). The V gene's germline CDR1 is ENHRY and CDR2 SYGVKD. With 5 bases removed from V and 0 bases from J, the gap between germline ends came to 17 bases. The CDR3 is 16 amino acids. CDR3 bases: TGTGCCATCAGTAAGGGGGTGGGGCAGGACTCCTACGAGCAGTACTTC. Amino acid sequence: CAISKGVGQDSYEQYF.

The chain's CDR3 is CASSSTGGQGRTEAFF. The CDR3 DNA sequence: TGTGCCAGCAGTTCTACAGGGGGACAGGGACGCACTGAAGCTTTCTTT. The chain couples TRBV7-9 to TRBJ1-1, with 9 bases that match TRBD1. From germline, CDR1 is SEHNR and CDR2 FQNEAQ (reference sequence). This CDR3 has 16 residues. Trimming removed 6 bases from V and 4 bases from J; junction bases left unmatched: 12.

This clonotype was counted at least ten times. The J gene is TRBJ2-7, the V gene TRBV19, with TRBD1 identical over 8 bases. With V trimmed by 7 bases and J by 0 bases, 14 bases remained unmatched. Germline lookup yields CDR1 LNHDA and CDR2 SQIVND (reference sequence). This CDR3 spans 17 amino acids. CDR3 amino acids: CASTADLDRVTSYEQYF. CDR3 nucleotide sequence: TGTGCCAGTACCGCCGACCTGGACAGGGTAACCTCCTACGAGCAGTACTTC.

The sample holds a few counts of this clonotype. This chain connects TRBV29-1 to TRBJ2-3; TRBD2 might be the D (6 bases). Trimming removed 6 bases at V and 1 base at J, with 17 bases between. The CDR3 is 15 residues long. The V gene's germline CDR1 is SQVTM and CDR2 ANQGSEA. The CDR3 nucleotides read TGCAGCGTCTCCTTTGGAGCGGGCGGCACAGATACGCAGTATTTT. Its translation is CSVSFGAGGTDTQYF.

This clonotype was counted ten times or more. Here the CDR3 reads CASSLEGRSGNTIYF. CDR3 nucleotide sequence: TGTGCCAGCAGTTTGGAAGGGAGATCCGGAAACACCATATATTTT. The rearrangement uses TRBV27 and TRBJ1-3; no reliable D call. Looked up from germline, CDR1 is MNHEY and CDR2 is SMNVEV (reference sequence). V was clipped by 3 bases and J by 4 bases, with 13 bases between them. There are 15 residues in the CDR3.

This clonotype was found many times. The CDR3 DNA is TGTGCCAGCTCCCCGGGACTGAAAAACATTCAGTACTTC. It translates to CASSPGLKNIQYF. This chain joins TRBV18 and TRBJ2-4, with a tentative D call TRBD2 (6 bases). Germline V gene sequence: CDR1 KGHSH, CDR2 LQKENI. V was clipped by 6 bases and J by 4 bases, with 10 bases between them. The length of the CDR3 is 13 residues.

This clonotype was detected only a few times. This sequence joins TRBV28 and TRBJ2-1, with D tentatively TRBD1 (5 bases). Looked up from germline, CDR1 is MDHEN and CDR2 is SYDVKM. CDR3 size: 15 residues. Trimming removed 7 bases at V and 3 bases at J, with 16 bases between. CDR3 in amino acids: CASKSWGGLYNEQFF. The CDR3 nucleotides are TGTGCCAGCAAGTCGTGGGGCGGCCTCTACAATGAGCAGTTCTTC.

V gene TRBV29-1 combines with J gene TRBJ2-5, with no clear D. The CDR3 length is 13 residues. With 5 bases removed from V and 5 bases from J, the gap between germline ends came to 15 bases. Germline CDR1 SQVTM, CDR2 ANQGSEA. The chain's CDR3 is CSVWSPLGETQYF. The CDR3 DNA follows: TGCAGCGTTTGGTCCCCTTTGGGGGAGACCCAGTACTTC.

In its sample, this clonotype was seen many times. The chain employs TRBV20-1 and TRBJ2-3; 12 bases fit TRBD2. CDR1 DFQATT and CDR2 SNEGSKA come from the germline V gene (reference sequence). The J segment lost 1 base and the V segment lost 4 bases, leaving 9 bases of the junction unmatched. The CDR3 is 17 amino acids. CDR3 region: CSATSYGLAGRTDTQYF. The CDR3, as DNA: TGCAGTGCTACCTCCTACGGACTAGCGGGACGCACAGATACGCAGTATTTT.

The CDR3, as DNA: TGTGCCAGCATCCCGACGGGGACAGGGGGCCGGCTAGAGCAGTACTTC. Amino acid sequence: CASIPTGTGGRLEQYF. The genes are TRBV2 and TRBJ2-7; 12 nucleotides match TRBD1. After removal of 7 bases from V and 7 bases from J, the junction contained 14 bases not matched to a gene. The V gene's germline CDR1 is SNHLY and CDR2 FYNNEI. The CDR3 runs to 16 residues.

This clonotype was picked up many times. V usage is TRBV11-2 and J usage is TRBJ2-1, with D possibly being TRBD2 (5 bases). With 5 bases removed from V and 6 bases from J, the gap between germline ends came to 17 bases. Germline CDR1 reads SGHAT; CDR2 reads FQNNGV. CDR3 length equals 15 residues. This CDR3 is CASSLLVRRGNEQFF. The CDR3 region has the DNA TGTGCCAGCAGCCTACTAGTGCGACGGGGCAATGAGCAGTTCTTC. Based on the CDR3 plus reference TRBV11-2 and TRBJ2-1, the full variable domain is EAGVAQSPRYKIIEKRQSVAFWCNPISGHATLYWYQQILGQGPKLLIQFQNNGVVDDSQLPKDRFSAERLKGVDSTLKIQPAKLEDSAVYLCASSLLVRRGNEQFFGPGTRLTVL.

This rearrangement joins TRBV5-6 to TRBJ1-2; tentative D call: TRBD1 (5 bases). The germline gives CDR1 SGHDT, CDR2 YYEEEE. This CDR3 has 12 residues. Trimming took 4 bases from V and 7 from J, leaving 11 bases between them. CDR3 in amino acids: CASSLDSPGYTF. The CDR3 region has the DNA TGTGCCAGCAGCCTCGACAGTCCTGGCTACACCTTC. The full variable domain, in which reference TRBV5-6 and TRBJ1-2 provide the parts outside the CDR3, is DAGVTQSPTHLIKTRGQQVTLRCSPKSGHDTVSWYQQALGQGPQFIFQYYEEEERQRGNFPDRFSGHQFPNYSSELNVNALLLGDSALYLCASSLDSPGYTFGSGTRLTVV.

This clonotype was observed at least ten times. The rearrangement joins TRBV27 to TRBJ2-1; D remains unclear. Germline lookup yields CDR1 MNHEY and CDR2 SMNVEV (reference sequence). V shed 0 bases and J shed 0 bases, with 6 bases lying between them. The CDR3 loop spans 15 amino acids. For the CDR3, the DNA is TGTGCCAGCAGTTTATCGAGGAGCTCCTACAATGAGCAGTTCTTC. Translation gives CASSLSRSSYNEQFF.

This clonotype was picked up a small number of times. V is TRBV7-2 and J is TRBJ2-5, with 10 bases identical to TRBD2. Germline CDR1 reads SGHTA; CDR2 reads FQGNSA. V lost 2 bases and J lost 5; bases outside the gene matches: 8. The CDR3 extends over 16 amino acids. CDR3: CASSLPSGRAWETQYF. CDR3 sequence (DNA): TGTGCCAGCAGCTTACCAAGCGGGAGGGCCTGGGAGACCCAGTACTTC.